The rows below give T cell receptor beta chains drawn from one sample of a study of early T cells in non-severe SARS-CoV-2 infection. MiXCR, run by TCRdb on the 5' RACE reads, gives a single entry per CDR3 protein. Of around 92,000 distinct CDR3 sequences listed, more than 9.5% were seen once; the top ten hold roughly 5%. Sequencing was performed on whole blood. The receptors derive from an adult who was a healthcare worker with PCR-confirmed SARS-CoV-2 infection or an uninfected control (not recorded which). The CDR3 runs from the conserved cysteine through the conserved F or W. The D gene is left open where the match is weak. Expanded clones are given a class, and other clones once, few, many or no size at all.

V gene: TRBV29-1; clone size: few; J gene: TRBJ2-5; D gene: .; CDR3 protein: CSVDVGSETQYF; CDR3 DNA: TGCAGCGTTGACGTTGGGAGTGAGACCCAGTACTTC
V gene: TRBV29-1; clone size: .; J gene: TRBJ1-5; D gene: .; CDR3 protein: CSVLFRGDSNQPQHF; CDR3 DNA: TGCAGCGTCCTTTTTAGAGGGGATAGCAATCAGCCCCAGCATTTT
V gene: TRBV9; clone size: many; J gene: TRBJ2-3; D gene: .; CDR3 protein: CASSLLDTQYF; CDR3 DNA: TGTGCCAGCAGCCTGTTGGATACGCAGTATTTT
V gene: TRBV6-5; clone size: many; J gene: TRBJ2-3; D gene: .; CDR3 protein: CASRQPGRRTDTQYF; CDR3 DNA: TGTGCCAGCAGGCAGCCGGGACGGCGCACAGATACGCAGTATTTT
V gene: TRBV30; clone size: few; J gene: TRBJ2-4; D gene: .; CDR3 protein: CAWSVATKNIQYF; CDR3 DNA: TGTGCCTGGAGTGTAGCGACGAAAAACATTCAGTACTTC
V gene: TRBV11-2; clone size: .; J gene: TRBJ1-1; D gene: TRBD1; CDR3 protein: CASSHLRDRGGTEAFF; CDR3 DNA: TGTGCCAGCAGCCACCTCCGGGACAGGGGGGGCACTGAAGCTTTCTTT
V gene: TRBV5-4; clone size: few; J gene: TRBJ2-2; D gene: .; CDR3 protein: CASSLEALANTGELFF; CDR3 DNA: TGTGCCAGCAGCTTAGAAGCTCTAGCGAACACCGGGGAGCTGTTTTTT
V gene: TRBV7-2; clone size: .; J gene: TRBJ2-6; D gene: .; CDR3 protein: CASSFGAGWANVLTF; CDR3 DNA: TGTGCCAGCAGCTTTGGGGCAGGCTGGGCCAACGTCCTGACTTTC
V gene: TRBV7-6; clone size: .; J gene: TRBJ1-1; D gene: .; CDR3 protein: CASSPGAGAQGTEAFF; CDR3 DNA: TGTGCCAGCAGCCCCGGGGCAGGGGCCCAGGGAACTGAAGCTTTCTTT
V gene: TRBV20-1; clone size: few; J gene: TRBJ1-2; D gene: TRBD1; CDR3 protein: CSARTRGLDYGYTF; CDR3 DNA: TGCAGTGCTAGGACCAGGGGGCTTGACTATGGCTACACCTTC
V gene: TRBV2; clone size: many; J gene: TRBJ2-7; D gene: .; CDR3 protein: CASSEAGGGTSGDYEQYF; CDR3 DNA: TGTGCCAGCAGTGAAGCGGGGGGCGGGACGTCAGGGGACTACGAGCAGTACTTC
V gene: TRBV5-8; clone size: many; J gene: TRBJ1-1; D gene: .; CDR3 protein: CASSVGGRFTEAFF; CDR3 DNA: TGTGCCAGCAGCGTGGGGGGACGTTTCACTGAAGCTTTCTTT
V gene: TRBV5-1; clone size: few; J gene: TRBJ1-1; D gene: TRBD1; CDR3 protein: CASGRGQENTEAFF; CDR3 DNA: TGCGCCAGCGGCAGGGGACAGGAGAACACTGAAGCTTTCTTT
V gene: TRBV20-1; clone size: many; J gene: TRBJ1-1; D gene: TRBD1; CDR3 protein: CSARGEQGYTEAFF; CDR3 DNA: TGCAGTGCTAGAGGGGAACAGGGGTACACTGAAGCTTTCTTT
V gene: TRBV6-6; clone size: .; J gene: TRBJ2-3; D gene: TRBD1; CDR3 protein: CASSTPSRGRTDTQYF; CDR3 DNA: TGTGCCAGCAGTACACCTTCCAGGGGGCGCACAGATACGCAGTATTTT
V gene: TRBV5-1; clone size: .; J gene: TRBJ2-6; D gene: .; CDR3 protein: CASSPGWAGANVLTF; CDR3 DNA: TGCGCCAGCAGCCCTGGGTGGGCTGGGGCCAACGTCCTGACTTTC
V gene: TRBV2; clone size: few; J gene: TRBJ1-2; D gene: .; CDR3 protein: CASSGPRERRGYTF; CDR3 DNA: TGTGCCAGCAGTGGGCCCCGGGAACGACGAGGCTACACCTTC
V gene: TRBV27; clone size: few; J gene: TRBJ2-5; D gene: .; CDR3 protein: CASSFHGFQETQYF; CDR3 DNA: TGTGCCAGCAGTTTTCACGGGTTCCAAGAGACCCAGTACTTC
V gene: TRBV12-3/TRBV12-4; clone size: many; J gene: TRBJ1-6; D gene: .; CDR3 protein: CASSFKRYNSPLHF; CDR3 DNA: TGTGCCAGCAGTTTCAAGCGCTATAATTCACCCCTCCACTTT
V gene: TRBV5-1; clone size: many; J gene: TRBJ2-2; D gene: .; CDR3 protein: CASSFTATSTGELFF; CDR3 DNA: TGCGCCAGCAGTTTTACAGCCACCTCCACCGGGGAGCTGTTTTTT
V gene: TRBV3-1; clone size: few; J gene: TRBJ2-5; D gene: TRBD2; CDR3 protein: CASESDSTSGGETQYF; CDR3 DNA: TGTGCCAGCGAATCGGATTCGACTAGCGGGGGAGAGACCCAGTACTTC
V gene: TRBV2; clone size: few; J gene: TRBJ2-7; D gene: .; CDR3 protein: CASSEALPPSYEQYF; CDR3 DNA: TGTGCCAGCAGTGAAGCGCTTCCCCCCTCCTACGAGCAGTACTTC
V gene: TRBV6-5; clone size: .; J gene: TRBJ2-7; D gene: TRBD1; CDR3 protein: CASSSPGQVGYEQYF; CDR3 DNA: TGTGCCAGCAGCTCGCCGGGACAGGTTGGCTACGAGCAGTACTTC
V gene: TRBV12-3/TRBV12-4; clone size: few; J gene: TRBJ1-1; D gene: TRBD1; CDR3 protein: CASSFPGQGGNTEAFF; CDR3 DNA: TGTGCCAGCAGTTTCCCCGGACAGGGCGGGAACACTGAAGCTTTCTTT
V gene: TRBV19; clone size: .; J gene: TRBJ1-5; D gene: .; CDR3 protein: CASSIETGPLNQPQHF; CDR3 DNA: TGTGCCAGTAGTATAGAAACAGGGCCGCTCAATCAGCCCCAGCATTTT
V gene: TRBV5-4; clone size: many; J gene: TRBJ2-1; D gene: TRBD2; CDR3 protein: CASSYKGLVSGNEQFF; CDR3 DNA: TGTGCCAGCAGCTATAAGGGACTAGTTTCAGGGAATGAGCAGTTCTTC
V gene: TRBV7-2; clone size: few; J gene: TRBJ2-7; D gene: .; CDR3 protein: CASSSPNSYEQYF; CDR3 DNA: TGTGCCAGCAGCTCCCCAAACTCCTACGAGCAGTACTTC
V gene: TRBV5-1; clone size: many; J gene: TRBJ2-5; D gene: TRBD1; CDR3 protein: CASSSGQGASETQYF; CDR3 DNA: TGCGCCAGCAGCTCGGGACAGGGGGCTTCGGAGACCCAGTACTTC
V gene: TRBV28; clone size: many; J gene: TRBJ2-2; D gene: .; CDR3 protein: CASSYPMNTGELFF; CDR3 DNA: TGTGCCAGCAGTTATCCAATGAACACCGGGGAGCTGTTTTTT
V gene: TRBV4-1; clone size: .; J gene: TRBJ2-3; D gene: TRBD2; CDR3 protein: CASSPRGLAGMTDTQYF; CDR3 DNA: TGCGCCAGCAGCCCAAGAGGACTAGCGGGGATGACAGATACGCAGTATTTT
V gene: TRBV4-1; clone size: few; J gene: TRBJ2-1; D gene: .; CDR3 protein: CASSQDGGYEQFF; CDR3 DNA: TGCGCCAGCAGCCAAGACGGAGGGTATGAGCAGTTCTTC
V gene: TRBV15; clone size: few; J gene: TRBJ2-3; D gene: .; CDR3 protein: CATQGVESTDTQYF; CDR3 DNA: TGTGCCACCCAAGGGGTTGAGAGCACAGATACGCAGTATTTT
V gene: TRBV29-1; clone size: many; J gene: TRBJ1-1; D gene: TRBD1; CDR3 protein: CSVDPDRAGAFF; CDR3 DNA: TGCAGCGTTGATCCCGACAGGGCCGGAGCTTTCTTT
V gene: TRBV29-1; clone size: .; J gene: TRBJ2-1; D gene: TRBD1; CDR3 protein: CSVGTGWTYNEQFF; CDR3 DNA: TGCAGCGTTGGGACAGGGTGGACCTACAATGAGCAGTTCTTC
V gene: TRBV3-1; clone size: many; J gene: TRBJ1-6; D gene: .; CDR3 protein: CASSPPGTASLHF; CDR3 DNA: TGTGCCAGCAGCCCCCCTGGGACCGCGTCCCTCCACTTT
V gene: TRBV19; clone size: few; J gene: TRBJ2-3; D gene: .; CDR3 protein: CASRSRQLSYADTQYF; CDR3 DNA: TGTGCCAGTAGATCTAGACAACTTTCGTATGCAGATACGCAGTATTTT
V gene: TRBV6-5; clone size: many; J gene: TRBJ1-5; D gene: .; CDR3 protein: CASSPSRNQPQHF; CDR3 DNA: TGTGCCAGCAGCCCCTCCAGAAATCAGCCCCAGCATTTT
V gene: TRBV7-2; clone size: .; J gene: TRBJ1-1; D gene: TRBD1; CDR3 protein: CASSFSGGAVSEAFF; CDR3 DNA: TGTGCCAGCAGCTTCTCAGGGGGCGCCGTCTCTGAAGCTTTCTTT
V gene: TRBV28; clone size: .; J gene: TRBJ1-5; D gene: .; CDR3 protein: CASEDGGNQPQHF; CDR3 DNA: TGTGCCAGCGAGGACGGAGGCAATCAGCCCCAGCATTTT
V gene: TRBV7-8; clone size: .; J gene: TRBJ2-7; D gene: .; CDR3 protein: CASRSSRIAHEQYF; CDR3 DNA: TGTGCCAGCCGCAGCTCCCGCATTGCGCACGAGCAGTACTTC